The 10 T cell receptor beta chains presented below share a single source sample, sequenced in a study of T cell responses to AZD1222 COVID-19 vaccine. Measured with immunoSEQ multiplex PCR; TCRdb has only the in-frame clones, and not every one. The sample has 110,000 to 150,000 clones, approximately 91% seen once. The sequenced sample was peripheral blood, obtained 28 days after the second AZD1222 dose. These receptors were obtained from an adult who received the AZD1222 COVID-19 vaccine.

The chain couples TRBV9 to TRBJ2-1; D is unclear. This CDR3 comprises 13 residues. Trimming took off 0 bases at V and 7 bases at J, with 8 bases between the two ends. The germline V gene encodes CDR1 SGDLS and CDR2 YYNGEE. CDR3 nucleotide sequence: TGTGCCAGCAGCGTAGAGAGAGTGAATGAGCAGTTCTTC. Protein sequence: CASSVERVNEQFF.

This chain's CDR3 is CASSAGQPGNTIYF. CDR3 sequence (DNA): TGTGCCAGCAGCGCGGGACAACCTGGAAACACCATATATTTT. The V call is TRBV9, the J call TRBJ1-3; a possible D gene is TRBD1 (6 bases). In germline, CDR1 is SGDLS, CDR2 YYNGEE. The CDR3 has 14 residues. V lost 3 bases and J lost 2, with 9 bases in between.

Here the CDR3 reads CASSPEAGEEDTQYF. The CDR3 DNA is TGTGCCAGCAGTCCGGAAGCAGGGGAGGAAGATACGCAGTATTTT. The rearrangement links TRBV6-5 to TRBJ2-3; the D call may be TRBD1 or TRBD2 (6 bases each). This CDR3 comprises 15 residues. V dropped 5 bases and J dropped 5 bases, with 17 bases sitting between them. Germline V gene sequence: CDR1 MNHEY, CDR2 SVGAGI.

This clone was recorded once. The V and J genes are TRBV7-9 and TRBJ2-7; 8 bases are a match to TRBD1. Germline loops: CDR1 SEHNR, CDR2 FQNEAQ (reference sequence). The CDR3 contains 13 residues. The V and J ends lost 11 bases and 2 bases, in that order; junction bases with no gene match: 8. The DNA of the CDR3 is TGTGCCGCGACGGGACAGGAAACCTACGAGCAGTACTTC. Its translation: CAATGQETYEQYF.

The chain combines TRBV6-6 with TRBJ1-4, with 7 nucleotides matching TRBD1. Losses at the gene ends were 6 bases for V and 0 bases for J; bases not matched to a gene: 4. The germline V gene has CDR1 MNHNY and CDR2 SVGAGI (reference sequence). This CDR3 contains 15 residues. CDR3 sequence (DNA): TGTGCCAGCAGGGGGGACAGTGCAACTAATGAAAAACTGTTTTTT. This sequence encodes CASRGDSATNEKLFF.

This sequence joins TRBV10-3 and TRBJ1-5, with TRBD1 matching 10 bases. V shed 8 bases and J 7 bases; nucleotides not matched to a gene: 8. This CDR3 is built from 14 residues. Germline V gene lookup returns CDR1 ENHRY and CDR2 SYGVKD. CDR3: CAIGRQGAGQPQHF. In DNA, the CDR3 is TGTGCCATCGGCAGACAGGGGGCCGGCCAGCCCCAGCATTTT.

J is TRBJ1-3 and V is TRBV7-3; 7 bases agree with TRBD1. The CDR3 contains 17 residues. Trimming at V came to 1 base and at J to 0 bases, leaving 6 bases not matched to a gene. The germline V gene encodes CDR1 SGHTA and CDR2 FQGTGA. CDR3 in DNA: TGTGCCAGCAGCTTAAAACCGGGACAGCTCTCTGGAAACACCATATATTTT. Translating it yields CASSLKPGQLSGNTIYF.

This chain links TRBV7-2 with TRBJ1-1, with a tentative D call TRBD1 (6 bases). The germline gives CDR1 SGHTA, CDR2 FQGNSA. V lost 6 bases and J lost 2, with 13 bases in between. The CDR3 covers 14 residues. The CDR3 bases are TGTGCCAGCAGTCCACAGGGCCTAAACACTGAAGCTTTCTTT. Its translation: CASSPQGLNTEAFF.

This clone was detected only a few times. The chain has TRBV15 and TRBJ2-7; TRBD1 might be the D (5 bases). V lost 3 bases and J lost 3, with 15 bases in between. CDR1 and CDR2 from the germline V gene are LNHNV and YYDKDF (reference sequence). This CDR3 has 15 residues. CDR3 nucleotide sequence: TGTGCCACCAGCAGTATAGGGGATCAAGACTACGAGCAGTACTTC. This encodes CATSSIGDQDYEQYF.

The chain joins TRBV5-6 to TRBJ2-4; no reliable D call. There are 13 residues in the CDR3. V lost 5 bases, J lost 0 bases, and 6 bases lay in between. Per germline, CDR1 SGHDT and CDR2 YYEEEE. CDR3 residues: CASSLIAKNIQYF. CDR3 nucleotides: TGTGCCAGCAGTCTTATAGCCAAAAACATTCAGTACTTC.